These 9 T cell receptor beta chains were all obtained from the same sample, sequenced in a study of cytomegalovirus exposure and HLA in healthy donors (dated by TCRdb to the late 2010s). Library creation used the immunoSEQ multiplex PCR assay. TCRdb carries this immuneACCESS record with in-frame sequences only. Its versions omit some clonotypes, under half of them owing to an unresolved V gene in the studies checked, with the rest unexplained. The sample records some 170,000 clones, just under 90% of which are singletons. In total, the top ten clones hold 4% to 5% of the sample. Specimen: PBMCs. These receptor sequences come from a man younger than 35 in good health and CMV-seropositive.

The CDR3 protein is CASRRLAGGANYEQYF. CDR3 sequence (DNA): TGTGCCAGCAGGAGGCTAGCGGGAGGGGCCAACTACGAGCAGTACTTC. The chain employs TRBV6-6 and TRBJ2-7; TRBD2 matches 12 bases. In germline, CDR1 is MNHNY, CDR2 SVGAGI (reference sequence). With 6 bases clipped from V and 3 bases from J, the junction kept 9 bases outside the gene matches. The CDR3 is 16 residues long.

The rearrangement joins TRBV10-3 to TRBJ2-1, with 13 bases identical to TRBD2. This CDR3 region has 13 residues. Germline-derived CDR1 and CDR2 are ENHRY and SYGVKD. Trimming at V came to 10 bases and at J to 7 bases, leaving 4 bases not matched to a gene. CDR3 in amino acids: CATQLAGGNEQFF. CDR3 in DNA: TGTGCCACCCAACTAGCGGGAGGGAATGAGCAGTTCTTC.

V usage is TRBV7-8 and J usage is TRBJ2-1; 8 bases agree with TRBD1. Trimming took 1 base from V and 8 from J; bases not matched to a gene: 10. Germline lookup yields CDR1 SGHVS and CDR2 FQNEAQ. This CDR3 has 16 amino acids. The chain's CDR3 is CASSLVPGQGRDEQFF. As DNA, the CDR3 is TGTGCCAGCAGCTTAGTGCCCGGACAGGGCAGAGATGAGCAGTTCTTC.

DNA for the CDR3: TGCGCCAGCAGCCAACAGGGGGGAGAGGCCAACGTCCTGACTTTC. It codes for CASSQQGGEANVLTF. The chain carries TRBV4-1 and TRBJ2-6, with TRBD1 as a possible D gene (7 bases). The CDR3 length is 15 residues. V lost 2 bases and J lost 6, with 11 bases in between. Germline loops: CDR1 MGHRA, CDR2 YSYEKL.

The rearrangement uses TRBV7-9 and TRBJ2-1; 7 bases map to TRBD2. Per the germline V gene, CDR1 is SEHNR and CDR2 is FQNEAQ (reference sequence). Germline trimming cut 1 base from V and 3 bases from J; bases unmatched to any gene: 3. The CDR3 is made up of 15 amino acids. The CDR3 DNA reads as TGTGCCAGCAGCTTAGGGGAGGGCAGCTACAATGAGCAGTTCTTC. Amino acid sequence: CASSLGEGSYNEQFF.

The table lists this clone with a count of one. V and J are TRBV10-3 and TRBJ1-1, with a tentative D call TRBD1 (6 bases). Germline CDR1 reads ENHRY; CDR2 reads SYGVKD. V was cut by 3 bases and J by 5 bases, with 22 bases left in between. There are 17 residues in the CDR3. As DNA, the CDR3 is TGTGCCATCAGTGACGGGGGGCAGAAAGTAGGAGGGACTGAAGCTTTCTTT. Translated: CAISDGGQKVGGTEAFF.

The chain links TRBV7-3 to TRBJ2-2, with D maybe TRBD1 (6 bases). With 2 bases removed from V and 9 bases from J, the gap between germline ends came to 19 bases. This CDR3 is 16 amino acids long. The germline gives CDR1 SGHTA, CDR2 FQGTGA. This CDR3 is CASSLLLQGWHRELFF. The CDR3 coding sequence is TGTGCCAGCAGCTTACTCCTGCAGGGGTGGCACCGGGAGCTGTTTTTT.

This chain joins TRBV7-8 and TRBJ1-3, with D possibly TRBD1 on 6 matching bases. V dropped 0 bases and J dropped 0 bases, with 12 bases sitting between them. The germline CDR1 and CDR2 sequences are SGHVS and FQNEAQ. The length of the CDR3 is 17 residues. In nucleotides, the CDR3 is TGTGCCAGCAGCTTAGCCCTACAGGGAGCCTCTGGAAACACCATATATTTT. Its translation is CASSLALQGASGNTIYF.

This chain connects TRBV25-1 to TRBJ2-2, with TRBD1 identical over 7 bases. The CDR3 extends over 16 amino acids. CDR1 is MGHDK, CDR2 SYGVNS, per germline. V lost 1 base to trimming and J lost 0 bases; unmatched junction nucleotides: 2. The CDR3 loop is CASSESGTANTGELFF. In DNA, the CDR3 is TGTGCCAGCAGTGAATCCGGGACAGCGAACACCGGGGAGCTGTTTTTT. Complete variable domain (other parts from reference TRBV25-1 and TRBJ2-2): EADIYQTPRYLVIGTGKKITLECSQTMGHDKMYWYQQDPGMELHLIHYSYGVNSTEKGDLSSESTVSRIRTEHFPLTLESARPSHTSQYLCASSESGTANTGELFFGEGSRLTVL.